This T cell receptor beta chain was obtained from a study of cytomegalovirus exposure and HLA in healthy donors. A word on this clone: As yet, its antigen is unknown.

With 4 bases clipped from V and 6 bases from J, the junction kept 3 bases outside the gene matches. CDR1 MGHRA and CDR2 YSYEKL come from the germline V gene. This CDR3 comprises 12 residues. PCR used 60 Vbeta primers and 13 Jbeta primers. The protocol was immunoSEQ multiplex PCR, while the TCRdb copy is restricted to in-frame clones and leaves out a portion. Counted here are some 74,000 clones, around 64% occurring once; the ten biggest clones make up about a fifth. Study-level points and caveats: Most subjects had HLA-A and HLA-B alleles reportedly predicted accurately by TCR beta sequences. In a later analysis, CMV-associated beta chains were mostly HLA-associated, it appeared.

The receptor's source is a man between 35 and 55 years old in good health and CMV-seropositive. The chain combines TRBV4-1 with TRBJ2-7, with 7 bases that match TRBD1. Sequenced material: PBMCs. CDR3 DNA: TGCGCCAGCAGCCCGCAGGGGGTCGAGCAGTACTTC. Its protein product is CASSPQGVEQYF.